These T cell receptor beta chains were read from a single sample in a study of blood T cell repertoires in COVID-19. Assay: immunoSEQ multiplex PCR; the TCRdb copy retains only in-frame clones and omits some. This sample yields 220,000 or so clones, of which roughly 84% are seen a single time; 2.9% belongs to the top ten. Source material: peripheral blood. The receptor set was obtained from a man between 50 and 59 years old who had recovered from COVID-19. CDR3s leave out the opening cysteine and the closing phenylalanine or tryptophan. Not all rows give a size; the values are once, few, many and, for expanded clones, a class.

CDR3 length	J gene	clone size	V gene	CDR3 protein
10	TRBJ1-2	.	TRBV18	ASSHGQGGYT
15	TRBJ1-4	.	TRBV4-2	ASSQDLARVTNEKLF
16	TRBJ2-3	.	TRBV28	ASSLSYGLTKSTDTQY
12	TRBJ2-5	.	TRBV28	ASTARRAPWTQY
12	TRBJ1-1	.	TRBV5-1	ASSLVGGNTEAF
11	TRBJ1-6	.	TRBV19	ASRRAYNSPLH
12	TRBJ2-5	.	TRBV13	ASSLGQGRETQY
12	TRBJ2-1	.	TRBV5-6	ASSRGPTGDEQF
14	TRBJ2-7	.	TRBV27	ASSLTASGSLYEQY
11	TRBJ1-5	.	TRBV6-5	ASKTGLNQPQH
14	TRBJ2-3	.	TRBV18	ASSPLSGSVTDTQY
15	TRBJ1-2	.	TRBV9	ASSGEGRQGADYGYT
14	TRBJ1-2	.	TRBV28	ASRDRGGVSGYGYT
13	TRBJ2-5	once	TRBV28	ASSLLRDIQETQY
11	TRBJ2-3	.	TRBV24-1	ATSDPVTDTQY
12	TRBJ1-6	.	TRBV5-1	ASSLSGYNSPLH
12	TRBJ2-3	.	TRBV28	ASTIDGSTDTQY
12	TRBJ1-4	.	TRBV6-5	ASRITGLGEKLF
12	TRBJ2-5	.	TRBV19	ASSIQGLEKTQY
13	TRBJ2-1	.	TRBV27	ASSSVGLAGGPEF
14	TRBJ2-4	.	TRBV15	ATSSAQGTGGNIQY
15	TRBJ2-3	.	TRBV7-9	ASSLSVGASSTDTQY
11	TRBJ1-2	.	TRBV2	ASSVNREDGYT
11	TRBJ2-7	.	TRBV28	ASSLGQGGEQY
11	TRBJ1-5	.	TRBV19	ASGTGSHQPQH
17	TRBJ2-3	.	TRBV6-2/TRBV6-3	ASSPPGLAGGPSTDTQY
13	TRBJ2-2	.	TRBV5-1	ASSWIAGGTGELF
13	TRBJ2-1	.	TRBV19	ASSMGTSGRNEQF
15	TRBJ1-1	.	TRBV18	ASSPGQGAVENTEAF
14	TRBJ1-1	.	TRBV18	ASSPLEVDWDTEAF
16	TRBJ1-6	once	TRBV12-5	ASGATDREKGGNSPLH
13	TRBJ1-3	.	TRBV28	ASSLAGEIGNTIY
11	TRBJ2-7	.	TRBV27	ASSFGQHYEQY
13	TRBJ2-3	.	TRBV28	ASTPLAGAPDTQY
13	TRBJ1-1	.	TRBV4-1	ASSQGPGWDTEAF
13	TRBJ2-2	.	TRBV11-3	ASSYSGARAGELF
13	TRBJ1-4	once	TRBV19	ATKDRAATNEKLF
11	TRBJ1-1	.	TRBV30	AWSVHMNTEAF
10	TRBJ1-2	.	TRBV28	ASSLLNYGYT
12	TRBJ2-2	.	TRBV28	ASSSGTNTGELF